One and the same sample provided the 15 T cell receptor beta chains below, sequenced in a study of blood T cell repertoires in COVID-19. Profiled with immunoSEQ multiplex PCR; TCRdb holds only in-frame clones, not every one. This table has about 200,000 clones, roughly 94% appearing once. Sequencing input: peripheral blood. The receptor set was obtained from a man aged 25-45 years with COVID-19, enrolled during active disease.

This clone has a single count. The chain carries TRBV6-5 and TRBJ2-7, with D possibly matching TRBD1 (8 bases). V lost 2 bases, J lost 1 base, and 15 bases lay in between. CDR1 is MNHEY, CDR2 SVGAGI, per germline. The CDR3 covers 16 residues. In nucleotides, the CDR3 is TGTGCCAGCAGTTACGGGGGAGGGACAGGATCCTACGAGCAGTACTTC. As protein: CASSYGGGTGSYEQYF.

The chain couples TRBV18 to TRBJ2-7; 8 bases align to TRBD1. Trimming removed 3 bases from V and 7 bases from J; junction bases left unmatched: 8. The CDR3 is made up of 14 amino acids. The germline CDR1 and CDR2 sequences are KGHSH and LQKENI. This CDR3 reads CASSPLQGAGEQYF. The DNA for the CDR3 is TGTGCCAGCTCACCGTTGCAGGGGGCAGGAGAGCAGTACTTC.

The rearrangement links TRBV7-3 to TRBJ2-1; tentatively, D is TRBD1 (5 bases). The length of the CDR3 is 15 residues. Germline CDR1 reads SGHTA; CDR2 reads FQGTGA. V was pared by 1 base and J by 10 bases, with 17 bases between. CDR3 in amino acids: CASSLMAVRRQEQFF. In nucleotides, the CDR3 is TGTGCCAGCAGCTTAATGGCCGTAAGACGACAGGAGCAGTTCTTC.

This chain uses TRBV5-4 with TRBJ2-2; 9 bases are a match to TRBD1. This CDR3 contains 19 residues. With 4 bases clipped from V and 4 bases from J, the junction kept 17 bases outside the gene matches. Germline V gene sequence: CDR1 SGHNT, CDR2 YYREEE (reference sequence). This chain's CDR3 is CASSPTKRSGQGVTGELFF. The CDR3 DNA follows: TGTGCCAGCAGCCCTACTAAGAGGTCGGGACAGGGTGTCACCGGGGAGCTGTTTTTT.

The gene calls are TRBV7-9 and TRBJ2-7; a possible D gene is TRBD2 (7 bases). The CDR3 consists of 15 residues. The germline V gene has CDR1 SEHNR and CDR2 FQNEAQ (reference sequence). Trimming removed 3 bases at V and 9 bases at J, with 21 bases between. The CDR3 is CASSFEIGGAEVQYF. The CDR3 nucleotides read TGTGCCAGCAGCTTCGAGATAGGGGGGGCGGAAGTGCAGTACTTC.

To note about this clone: One end of the junction varies from germline; a read error may be responsible. This sequence joins TRBV2 and TRBJ2-5, with D perhaps TRBD1 (6 bases). Per germline, CDR1 SNHLY and CDR2 FYNNEI. CDR3 length equals 16 residues. CDR3 region: CASSTDRSGFQETQNF. The CDR3 DNA reads TGTGCCAGCAGTACAGACAGGAGTGGTTTCCAAGAGACCCAGAACTTC.

The chain combines TRBV5-6 with TRBJ1-3; D perhaps matches TRBD1 (6 bases). V dropped 5 bases and J dropped 1 base, with 10 bases sitting between them. This CDR3 is built from 14 residues. CDR1 SGHDT and CDR2 YYEEEE come from the germline V gene. The CDR3 nucleotides are TGTGCCAGCAGTCCAGGGGTATCTGGAAACACCATATATTTT. This encodes CASSPGVSGNTIYF.

The chain carries TRBV5-1 and TRBJ2-1; TRBD2 aligns across 9 bases. This CDR3 spans 17 amino acids. Germline-derived CDR1 and CDR2 are SGHRS and YFSETQ. J was trimmed by 1 base and V by 3 bases; bases with no gene match: 8. CDR3 protein: CASSSQLSGGSYNEQFF. CDR3 in DNA: TGCGCCAGCAGCTCGCAACTAAGCGGGGGGTCCTACAATGAGCAGTTCTTC. The full variable domain, in which reference TRBV5-1 and TRBJ2-1 provide the parts outside the CDR3, is KAGVTQTPRYLIKTRGQQVTLSCSPISGHRSVSWYQQTPGQGLQFLFEYFSETQRNKGNFPGRFSGRQFSNSRSEMNVSTLELGDSALYLCASSSQLSGGSYNEQFFGPGTRLTVL.

V gene TRBV6-5 combines with J gene TRBJ1-2; tentatively, D is TRBD1 (5 bases). Trimming shortened V by 6 bases and J by 8 bases, and 22 bases separated the two germline ends. Germline CDR1 MNHEY, CDR2 SVGAGI. The CDR3 runs 15 residues. In nucleotides, the CDR3 is TGTGCCAGCAGCCCCGGGACTTCCTCCCTGGGGGGCTACACCTTC. Translating gives CASSPGTSSLGGYTF.

The chain uses TRBV29-1 and TRBJ1-1; D is ambiguous. In germline, CDR1 is SQVTM, CDR2 ANQGSEA. The CDR3 has 17 residues. V lost 6 bases and J lost 1, with 24 bases in between. The CDR3 DNA sequence: TGCAGCGTGAAAGGCCTCGGAGACCGCGCTTCGAACACTGAAGCTTTCTTT. Translation: CSVKGLGDRASNTEAFF.

V gene TRBV7-9 combines with J gene TRBJ1-2, with 8 nucleotides matching TRBD1. This CDR3 is 16 amino acids long. J lost 8 bases, V lost 7 bases, and 18 bases had no gene match. CDR1 is SEHNR, CDR2 FQNEAQ, per germline (reference sequence). CDR3 loop: CASTPDRGSLSYGYTF. DNA of the CDR3: TGTGCCAGCACCCCAGACAGGGGTTCCCTGTCGTACGGCTACACCTTC.

This chain connects TRBV5-6 to TRBJ1-1; D is unresolved. The CDR3 is made up of 15 amino acids. Germline-derived CDR1 and CDR2 are SGHDT and YYEEEE. V shed 2 bases and J shed 0 bases, with 11 bases lying between them. The CDR3 nucleotides are TGTGCCAGCAGCTTAAATTCCTTATTGAACACTGAAGCTTTCTTT. It codes for CASSLNSLLNTEAFF.

The chain combines TRBV30 with TRBJ2-7; D gene unclear. Germline CDR1 reads GTSNPN; CDR2 reads SVGIG (reference sequence). V lost 6 bases and J 2 bases, leaving 11 bases between the germline ends. There are 12 residues in the CDR3. The DNA for the CDR3 is TGTGCCTGTACTGAAAAGACCTACGAGCAGTACTTC. It specifies CACTEKTYEQYF.

The V and J genes are TRBV4-1 and TRBJ1-2; no firm D call. V was trimmed by 0 bases and J by 6 bases, leaving 14 bases between them. The CDR3 sequence is 15 residues long. Per germline, CDR1 MGHRA and CDR2 YSYEKL. The CDR3 sequence: CASSQDRVPGDGYTF. The CDR3 DNA follows: TGCGCCAGCAGCCAAGATCGAGTCCCCGGGGATGGCTACACCTTC.

This clone was counted a few times. The V and J genes are TRBV19 and TRBJ2-5; 7 bases agree with TRBD1. The junction had 8 bases not matched to a gene; V was cut back by 7 bases and J by 0 bases. Germline V lookup: CDR1 LNHDA, CDR2 SQIVND (reference sequence). The CDR3 sequence is 15 residues long. DNA of the CDR3: TGTGCCAGTAAGCCGGGACAGATGTACCAAGAGACCCAGTACTTC. Its translation is CASKPGQMYQETQYF.